This T cell receptor (beta chain) was sequenced in a study of control samples from healthy donors and cancer patients (TCRdb year 2020). Library preparation used the immunoSEQ multiplex PCR assay. The immuneACCESS repertoire file appears here via TCRdb, limited to in-frame rearrangements. These files lack a portion of the clones; in checked studies, under half of the deficit traces to unresolved V genes, and the cause of the others is not known. This sample lists about 170,000 clones; around 95% were detected once. About 4% of the sample lies in the top ten. Regarding this clone: The target of this receptor is not known. The sample holds no much larger clone one base away, and base qualities are not on file.

The CDR3 has 14 amino acids, counting the end cysteine and phenylalanine. Only the CDR3 region is kept as DNA, spanning 42 bases read in frame from base 1. V ends up 2 bases short and J 6 bases short, with an unmatched junction base count of 3. The germline V gene (reference sequence) sets CDR1 to GTSNPN and CDR2 to SVGIG. The sequenced sample consisted of blood. The rearrangement joined TRBV30 to TRBJ2-1, with TRBD2 matching 11 junction bases. The TCR originated in a woman aged 55-75 years in good health. The DNA sequence is TGTGCCTGGAGTCCTAGCGGGGGGACCAATGAGCAGTTCTTC. Its coded protein is CAWSPSGGTNEQFF.